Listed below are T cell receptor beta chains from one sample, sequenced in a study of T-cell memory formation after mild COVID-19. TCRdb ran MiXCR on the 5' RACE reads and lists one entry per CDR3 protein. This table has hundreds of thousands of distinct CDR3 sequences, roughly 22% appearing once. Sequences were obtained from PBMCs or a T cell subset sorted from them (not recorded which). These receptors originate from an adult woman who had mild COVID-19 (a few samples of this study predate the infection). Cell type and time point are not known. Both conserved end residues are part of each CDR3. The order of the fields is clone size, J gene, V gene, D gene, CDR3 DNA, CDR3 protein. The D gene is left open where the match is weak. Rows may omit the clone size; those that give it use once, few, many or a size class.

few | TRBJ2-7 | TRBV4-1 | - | TGCGCCAGCAGCCAAGGGGGGCAGGGAGGTTACGAGCAGTACTTC | CASSQGGQGGYEQYF
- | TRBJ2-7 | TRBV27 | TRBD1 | TGTGCCAGCAGTTCCAAAGGGACAGGCTCCTACGAGCAGTACTTC | CASSSKGTGSYEQYF
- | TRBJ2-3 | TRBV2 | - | TGTGCCAGCAGGCCTAGCGTTGTCACAGATACGCAGTATTTT | CASRPSVVTDTQYF
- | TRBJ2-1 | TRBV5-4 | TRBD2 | TGTGCCAGCAGCTTGAATAGCGGGGGGCCCTACTCCTACAATGAGCAGTTCTTC | CASSLNSGGPYSYNEQFF
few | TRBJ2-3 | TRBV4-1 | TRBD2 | TGCGCCAGCAGCCTTTCGGGGGGGTTTAGCACAGATACGCAGTATTTT | CASSLSGGFSTDTQYF
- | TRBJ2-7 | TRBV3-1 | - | TGTGCCAGCAGCCCCGGGTGGCGGCAGTACTTC | CASSPGWRQYF
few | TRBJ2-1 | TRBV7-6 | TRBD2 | TGTGCCAGCAGCTTATCTAGCGGGGGGCTCAATGAGCAGTTCTTC | CASSLSSGGLNEQFF
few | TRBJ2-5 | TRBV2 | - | TGTGCCAGCAGTCGCCGTACTAACGACCAAGAGACCCAGTACTTC | CASSRRTNDQETQYF
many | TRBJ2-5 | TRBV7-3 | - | TGTGCCAGCAGCCGGGGCCTAGAGGGAGAGACCCAGTACTTC | CASSRGLEGETQYF
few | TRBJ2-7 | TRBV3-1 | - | TGTGCCAGCAGCCAAGTGCCCCAGGGGTACGAGCAGTACTTC | CASSQVPQGYEQYF
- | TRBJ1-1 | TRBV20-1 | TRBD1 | TGCAGTGCTCCGAGGACAGGGGGCTTTACTGAAGCTTTCTTT | CSAPRTGGFTEAFF